The clone carrying this T cell receptor (beta chain) has a count of ten or more. What it binds is not known. Stated time point: newly diagnosed GD, antithyroid drugs for less than 3 months. Scientists built the TCR library using RNA that was extracted from PBMCs. Arm-PCR of CDR3 regions and iRepertoire HTBI primers were used to build TCR beta libraries. Each CDR3 protein is one row after TCRdb ran MiXCR on the multiplex PCR reads. The table lists under 800,000 distinct CDR3 sequences, roughly 15% of them singletons. Between the trimmed V and J ends, which lost 3 bases and 3 bases, there was a span of 11 bases. This CDR3 comprises 13 residues. Germline loops: CDR1 GTSNPN, CDR2 SVGIG (reference sequence). This sample was included in a study of regulatory T cells in long-lasting Graves disease. Study findings and constraints: Sample size was small, which may have lowered accuracy.

Separately, the same data were catalogued under a study of T cells in Graves' hyperthyroidism and ophthalmopathy. That source notes: RT-PCR in the first round (using the HTBI primer set) targeted the TCR CDR3.

The source of this sequence is a woman in her 30s with Graves disease. The chain has TRBV30 and TRBJ1-1; D is possibly TRBD1 (6 bases). Sequencing was performed on peripheral blood mononuclear cells (PBMCs), taken at new diagnosis, from a patient treated with antithyroid drugs. The CDR3 spells CAWRDRIYTEAFF. In nucleotides, the CDR3 is TGTGCCTGGAGGGACAGAATTTACACTGAAGCTTTCTTT.